This record concerns one T cell receptor (beta chain) sequence. Germline loops: CDR1 SNHLY, CDR2 FYNNEI. CDR3 length: 16 amino acids. V was cut by 5 bases and J by 7 bases, with 21 bases left in between. The method was immunoSEQ multiplex PCR; TCRdb's version includes in-frame clones alone and lacks a portion of them. The sample lists around 9,000 clones, around 80% occurring once. The data are from a study of T cell repertoires in ileal Crohn's disease. V gene TRBV2 combines with J gene TRBJ1-5, with a possible D match to TRBD1 (6 bases). The TCR was taken from an adult with Crohn's disease. Sequencing input: ileal tissue. The CDR3 DNA follows: TGTGCCAGCAGTCCTGCCTTCGGGGCTCAGGGGCAGCCCCAGCATTTT. Its protein is CASSPAFGAQGQPQHF.